The next 24 T cell receptor beta chains were all read from a single sample in a study of blood T cell repertoires in COVID-19. Clones were read by immunoSEQ multiplex PCR, and TCRdb kept only the in-frame ones, dropping some. The sample holds roughly 160,000 clones, more than 75% seen once. The specimen sequenced was peripheral blood. The receptors here all came from a woman aged 80 or over with COVID-19, enrolled during active disease.

This chain joins TRBV6-1 and TRBJ2-1, with D perhaps matching TRBD1 (5 bases). Germline CDR1 is MNHNS and CDR2 is SASEGT. The CDR3 has 14 amino acids. V shed 1 base and J shed 7 bases, with 11 bases lying between them. The DNA for the CDR3 is TGTGCCAGCAGTGAAGTAGGGGTTAGGAATGAGCAGTTCTTC. Translated, it gives CASSEVGVRNEQFF.

J is TRBJ2-2 and V is TRBV5-4; 8 positions match TRBD1. The trim removed 3 bases at V and 0 bases at J, leaving 16 bases unmatched. Germline lookup yields CDR1 SGHNT and CDR2 YYREEE (reference sequence). CDR3 size: 20 residues. CDR3 nucleotides: TGTGCCAGCAGCTCGGACCCCAGGCTTCGACAGGGGACGAACACCGGGGAGCTGTTTTTT. This sequence encodes CASSSDPRLRQGTNTGELFF. The full variable domain, its missing parts supplied by reference TRBV5-4 and TRBJ2-2, is ETGVTQSPTHLIKTRGQQVTLRCSSQSGHNTVSWYQQALGQGPQFIFQYYREEENGRGNFPPRFSGLQFPNYSSELNVNALELDDSALYLCASSSDPRLRQGTNTGELFFGEGSRLTVL.

This clone has a single count. The gene calls are TRBV7-3 and TRBJ2-3, with D possibly TRBD2 on 6 matching bases. Germline V gene data show CDR1 as SGHTA and CDR2 as FQGTGA. V was clipped by 1 base and J by 6 bases, with 14 bases between them. This CDR3 spans 15 amino acids. The CDR3 sequence: CASSLNGGPGDTQYF. For the CDR3, the DNA is TGTGCCAGCAGCTTAAACGGGGGTCCGGGGGATACGCAGTATTTT.

On this clone: Compared with germline, one end of the junction differs, possibly owing to a read error. This chain uses TRBV7-2 with TRBJ1-1; D not certain. The germline CDR1 and CDR2 sequences are SGHTA and FQGNSA. This CDR3 spans 12 amino acids. The CDR3 DNA reads as TGTGCCAGCAGCCCAGACACGAACGTCCATTACTTT. It is translated as CASSPDTNVHYF.

The genes are TRBV15 and TRBJ2-5, with 7 nucleotides matching TRBD1. Germline loops: CDR1 LNHNV, CDR2 YYDKDF (reference sequence). V gave up 1 base and J gave up 5 bases; unmatched junction bases: 4. This CDR3 has 14 amino acids. CDR3 in amino acids: CATSRGGGLETQYF. CDR3 coding DNA: TGTGCCACCAGCAGAGGAGGGGGCCTGGAGACCCAGTACTTC.

This chain joins TRBV5-1 and TRBJ2-7, with 11 bases matching TRBD1. Germline V CDR1 and CDR2: SGHRS, YFSETQ. Trimming at V came to 4 bases and at J to 0 bases, leaving 0 bases not matched to a gene. CDR3 length equals 14 residues. The DNA of the CDR3 is TGCGCCAGCAGCGGACAGGGGGCCTCCTACGAGCAGTACTTC. It encodes CASSGQGASYEQYF.

The V and J genes are TRBV5-1 and TRBJ2-1, with TRBD2 identical over 10 bases. This CDR3 has 15 amino acids. The germline CDR1 and CDR2 sequences are SGHRS and YFSETQ. V gave up 1 base and J gave up 10 bases; unmatched junction bases: 8. In DNA form, the CDR3 reads TGCGCCAGCAGCTTGTGGCTAGCGGGAGAAGGAGAGCAGTTCTTC. This gives the protein CASSLWLAGEGEQFF.

This chain uses TRBV7-6 with TRBJ1-5; a possible D gene is TRBD1 (5 bases). Trimming left V 1 base short and J 7 bases short, with 14 bases between. CDR1 SGHVS and CDR2 FNYEAQ come from the germline V gene. This CDR3 is built from 15 residues. In DNA, the CDR3 is TGTGCCAGCAGCTTAGAGGCAGGGTTATACCAGCCCCAGCATTTT. It encodes CASSLEAGLYQPQHF.

The rearrangement joins TRBV6-6 to TRBJ1-1; 9 bases are a match to TRBD1. Germline assignment: CDR1 MNHNY and CDR2 SVGAGI (reference sequence). The CDR3 covers 15 residues. The V segment lost 6 bases and the J segment 4 bases; nucleotides outside the gene matches: 9. The CDR3 is CASSRPGQGSTEAFF. For the CDR3, the DNA is TGTGCCAGCAGCCGTCCGGGACAGGGCAGCACTGAAGCTTTCTTT.

This chain links TRBV3-1 (or the pseudogene TRBV3-2) with TRBJ1-6; a weak D match, TRBD1 (5 bases). V was clipped by 3 bases and J by 6 bases, with 18 bases between them. This CDR3 spans 17 amino acids. Germline-derived CDR1 and CDR2 are LGHDT and YNNKEL (reference sequence). CDR3 coding DNA: TGTGCCAGCAGCCACACACCGGGACCGGGAGGTAATTCACCCCTCCACTTT. Translated, it gives CASSHTPGPGGNSPLHF.

The chain couples TRBV2 to TRBJ1-2, with 9 bases that match TRBD1. V was clipped by 8 bases and J by 3 bases; unmatched bases: 4. Germline V CDR1 and CDR2: SNHLY, FYNNEI. The CDR3 extends over 13 amino acids. The CDR3 is CASAQGADYGYTF. The CDR3 nucleotides read TGTGCCAGCGCACAGGGGGCGGACTATGGCTACACCTTC.

The chain has TRBV28 and TRBJ2-1; no definite D call. CDR1 is MDHEN and CDR2 is SYDVKM in the germline V gene. The CDR3 totals 11 residues. The ends were cut back, 5 bases at V and 7 bases at J, with 6 bases in the middle. This CDR3 is CASSQENEQFF. The CDR3 DNA reads TGTGCCAGCAGTCAAGAGAATGAGCAGTTCTTC.

The rearrangement links TRBV7-3 to TRBJ2-1; the D is unclear. V gave up 1 base and J gave up 7 bases, with 14 bases separating them. CDR3 length: 15 residues. Germline lookup yields CDR1 SGHTA and CDR2 FQGTGA. In DNA form, the CDR3 reads TGTGCCAGCAGCTTAAGAAGTTCCTATCGGAATGAGCAGTTCTTC. Its protein is CASSLRSSYRNEQFF.

The chain recombines TRBV19 with TRBJ1-5; the D gene is possibly TRBD1 (5 bases). The CDR3 is 14 amino acids. Germline CDR1 and CDR2: LNHDA and SQIVND (reference sequence). Trimming removed 6 bases at V and 3 bases at J, with 12 bases between. Here the CDR3 DNA reads TGTGCCAGTAGGCCTGACAGTTACAATCAGCCCCAGCATTTT. Protein product: CASRPDSYNQPQHF.

DNA for the CDR3: TGTGCCAGCAGCCACACAGAAAACACCATATATTTT. Protein sequence: CASSHTENTIYF. The rearrangement uses TRBV11-2 and TRBJ1-3, with D unresolved. The V gene's germline CDR1 is SGHAT and CDR2 FQNNGV. V was clipped by 5 bases and J by 6 bases, with 8 bases between them. The CDR3 extends over 12 amino acids.

The chain employs TRBV19 and TRBJ1-5; 7 positions match TRBD1. From germline, CDR1 is LNHDA and CDR2 SQIVND (reference sequence). This CDR3 region has 12 residues. Trimming removed 10 bases from V and 5 bases from J; junction bases left unmatched: 5. The chain's CDR3 is CATNRGHQPQHF. In DNA form, the CDR3 reads TGTGCCACCAACAGGGGTCATCAGCCCCAGCATTTT. Complete variable domain (other parts from reference TRBV19 and TRBJ1-5): DGGITQSPKYLFRKEGQNVTLSCEQNLNHDAMYWYRQDPGQGLRLIYYSQIVNDFQKGDIAEGYSVSREKKESFPLTVTSAQKNPTAFYLCATNRGHQPQHFGDGTRLSIL.

The V call is TRBV10-3, the J call TRBJ1-2, with D tentatively TRBD1 (6 bases). Trimming cost V 4 bases and J 0 bases, with 18 bases left between them. Germline-derived CDR1 and CDR2 are ENHRY and SYGVKD. The CDR3 sequence is 17 residues long. DNA of the CDR3: TGTGCCATCAGTGCATCGGACAGTGATACAGCTAACTATGGCTACACCTTC. Amino acid sequence: CAISASDSDTANYGYTF.

The V and J genes are TRBV19 and TRBJ1-1; 7 nucleotides agree with TRBD1. The length of the CDR3 is 14 residues. Germline assignment: CDR1 LNHDA and CDR2 SQIVND (reference sequence). J was trimmed by 4 bases and V by 3 bases; bases with no gene match: 5. The CDR3: CASSIGQAGTEAFF. The CDR3 region has the DNA TGTGCCAGTAGTATCGGACAGGCCGGCACTGAAGCTTTCTTT.

The genes are TRBV5-1 and TRBJ1-5; TRBD1 matches 9 bases. This CDR3 is 15 amino acids long. The germline V gene has CDR1 SGHRS and CDR2 YFSETQ. The ends lost 4 bases at V and 7 bases at J; junction bases unmatched: 9. CDR3 nucleotide sequence: TGCGCCAGCAGCGAAGGACAGGGGCCGGGGCAGCCCCAGCATTTT. Protein product: CASSEGQGPGQPQHF.

V gene TRBV25-1 combines with J gene TRBJ1-6; the D gene is possibly TRBD1 (5 bases). The CDR3 length is 14 residues. V lost 4 bases to trimming and J lost 9 bases, with 13 bases between them. The germline V gene encodes CDR1 MGHDK and CDR2 SYGVNS. In DNA, the CDR3 is TGTGCCAGCAGTGCCAGGGTGACTAGTTCACCCCTCCACTTT. Residues: CASSARVTSSPLHF.

A few counts support this clone. The V gene is TRBV7-2, the J gene TRBJ2-2; perhaps TRBD2 as D (6 bases). Germline lookup yields CDR1 SGHTA and CDR2 FQGNSA. Trimming cost V 8 bases and J 0 bases, with 10 bases left between them. This CDR3 has 14 residues. The CDR3 DNA reads as TGTGCCAGCGGCGGGAACTCGAACACCGGGGAGCTGTTTTTT. It is translated as CASGGNSNTGELFF.

The V call is TRBV7-3, the J call TRBJ2-1, with 9 bases fitting TRBD1. The V gene end was trimmed by 5 bases and the J gene end by 4 bases; junction bases not matched to a gene: 6. CDR3 length: 15 amino acids. The germline CDR1 and CDR2 sequences are SGHTA and FQGTGA. The CDR3 here is CASSVQGAGYNEQFF. The CDR3 coding sequence is TGTGCCAGCAGCGTACAGGGGGCGGGGTACAATGAGCAGTTCTTC.

This clone is a singleton in its sample. This sequence joins TRBV3-1 (or the pseudogene TRBV3-2) and TRBJ2-2; D remains ambiguous. Germline V gene sequence: CDR1 LGHDT, CDR2 YNNKEL (reference sequence). Trimming took 3 bases from V and 7 from J, leaving 6 bases between them. The CDR3 is 12 amino acids. CDR3 bases: TGTGCCAGCAGCCAGGCTGACGGGGAGCTGTTTTTT. Residues: CASSQADGELFF.

CDR3 amino acids: CAIRGSGANVLTF. Here the CDR3 DNA reads TGTGCCATTAGGGGCTCTGGGGCCAACGTCCTGACTTTC. This chain uses TRBV12-3 or TRBV12-4 with TRBJ2-6, with TRBD1 as a possible D gene (5 bases). This CDR3 comprises 13 residues. Trimming shortened V by 10 bases and J by 0 bases, and 7 bases separated the two germline ends.